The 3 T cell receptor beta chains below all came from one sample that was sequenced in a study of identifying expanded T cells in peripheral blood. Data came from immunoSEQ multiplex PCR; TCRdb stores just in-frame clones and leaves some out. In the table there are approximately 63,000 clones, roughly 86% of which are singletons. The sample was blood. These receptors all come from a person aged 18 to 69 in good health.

CDR3 sequence reads: CASSSDRAGARGELFF. In DNA form, the CDR3 reads TGTGCCAGCAGTTCTGACAGGGCTGGAGCGCGCGGGGAGCTGTTTTTT. This chain links TRBV28 with TRBJ2-2, with 7 bases that match TRBD1. The CDR3 sequence is 16 residues long. CDR1 is MDHEN, CDR2 SYDVKM, per germline. Trimming removed 4 bases from V and 7 bases from J; junction bases left unmatched: 12. Drawing the rest from reference TRBV28 and TRBJ2-2, the complete variable domain is DVKVTQSSRYLVKRTGEKVFLECVQDMDHENMFWYRQDPGLGLRLIYFSYDVKMKEKGDIPEGYSVSREKKERFSLILESASTNQTSMYLCASSSDRAGARGELFFGEGSRLTVL.

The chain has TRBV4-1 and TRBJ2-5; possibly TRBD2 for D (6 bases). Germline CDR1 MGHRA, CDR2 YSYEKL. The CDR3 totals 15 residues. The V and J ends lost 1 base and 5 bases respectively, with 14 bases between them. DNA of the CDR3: TGCGCCAGCAGCCAAGGAGGAGGGCGCTCCGAGACCCAGTACTTC. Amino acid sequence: CASSQGGGRSETQYF.

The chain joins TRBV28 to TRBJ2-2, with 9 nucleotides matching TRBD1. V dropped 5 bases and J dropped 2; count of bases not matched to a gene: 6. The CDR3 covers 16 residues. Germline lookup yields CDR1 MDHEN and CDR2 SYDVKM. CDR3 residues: CASSLQGAGNTGELFF. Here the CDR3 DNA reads TGTGCCAGCAGTCTACAGGGGGCAGGTAACACCGGGGAGCTGTTTTTT.